A single sample gave rise to the 14 T cell receptor beta chains below, sequenced in a study of molecular identifiers for immune sequencing clone quantification. TCRdb passed the PCR reads through MiXCR, listing each CDR3 protein once. The table shows 400,000 to 600,000 distinct CDR3 sequences, with around 25% occurring only once. The sample was naive CD8+ T cells from blood, with Jurkat cell RNA spiked in. Indicated subset: FACS-sorted CD8+CD4-CCR7+CD45RA+ naive T cells. The source of these receptors is a human donor in good health. Some libraries in this study had Jurkat cell RNA spiked in.

This clonotype was seen a handful of times. This rearrangement joins TRBV27 to TRBJ2-7; D may be TRBD1 or TRBD2 (7 bases each). This CDR3 is 18 amino acids long. The V end was cut by 2 bases, the J end by 6 bases, with 26 bases between. The germline CDR1 and CDR2 sequences are MNHEY and SMNVEV (reference sequence). CDR3: CASSLIRRSRQGGREQYF. CDR3 DNA: TGTGCCAGCAGTTTAATTCGTCGTTCGCGACAGGGAGGGCGCGAGCAGTACTTC.

This clonotype was detected ten times or more. This chain connects TRBV24-1 to TRBJ2-6; D is undetermined. The CDR3 extends over 14 amino acids. Germline V gene data show CDR1 as KGHDR and CDR2 as SFDVKD. V dropped 6 bases and J dropped 2 bases, with 7 bases sitting between them. The CDR3 here is CATSPSAGANVLTF. The CDR3 DNA is TGTGCCACCAGTCCGTCTGCTGGGGCCAACGTCCTGACTTTC.

This clonotype was recorded many times. The chain uses TRBV7-6 and TRBJ2-3; TRBD1 or TRBD2 may be the D gene (6 bases each). Germline V gene data show CDR1 as SGHVS and CDR2 as FNYEAQ. The ends were cut back, 8 bases at V and 5 bases at J, with 14 bases in the middle. The CDR3 has 13 residues. This chain's CDR3 is CASVGGSEDTQYF. CDR3 DNA sequence: TGTGCCAGCGTGGGGGGCTCCGAAGATACGCAGTATTTT.

The CDR3 bases are TGTGCCAGCAGTCCCGGGGCTGGGGACAGGTACGAGCAGTACTTC. Protein sequence: CASSPGAGDRYEQYF. The V and J genes are TRBV27 and TRBJ2-7; 8 nucleotides match TRBD1. Germline CDR1 MNHEY, CDR2 SMNVEV (reference sequence). Germline trimming cut 5 bases from V and 4 bases from J; bases unmatched to any gene: 10. The CDR3 extends over 15 amino acids.

The chain is built from TRBV20-1 and TRBJ1-1; TRBD1 agrees at 9 bases. With 4 bases clipped from V and 0 bases from J, the junction kept 9 bases outside the gene matches. Per the germline V gene, CDR1 is DFQATT and CDR2 is SNEGSKA (reference sequence). The CDR3 sequence is 16 residues long. The CDR3 here is CSAKGTGITMNTEAFF. Here the CDR3 DNA reads TGCAGTGCTAAGGGGACAGGGATAACGATGAACACTGAAGCTTTCTTT.

As to this clonotype: One end of the junction does not line up with germline, which may come from a read error. The rearrangement uses TRBV20-1 and TRBJ2-5, with D perhaps assigned TRBD1 or TRBD2 (6 bases each). CDR3 length: 13 amino acids. The V gene's germline CDR1 is DFQATT and CDR2 SNEGSKA (reference sequence). The DNA for the CDR3 is TGCAGTGCAAGAGGGGGGACCCAAGAGACCCAGTACTTC. Its translation: CSARGGTQETQYF.

This clonotype showed up just a few times. A read error may be the cause here, since a much bigger clone is one base away. This chain uses TRBV5-1 with TRBJ2-7, with TRBD2 as a possible D gene (5 bases). The length of the CDR3 is 14 residues. Per the germline V gene, CDR1 is SGHRS and CDR2 is YFSETQ. This CDR3 reads CASSLSPGYYEQCF. As DNA, the CDR3 is TGCGCCAGCAGCTTGTCACCGGGGTACTACGAGCAGTGCTTC.

This clonotype has a handful of counts. The chain links TRBV6-6 to TRBJ1-1; TRBD1 matches 11 bases. With 6 bases clipped from V and 3 bases from J, the junction kept 9 bases outside the gene matches. The CDR3 covers 16 residues. CDR1 MNHNY and CDR2 SVGAGI come from the germline V gene (reference sequence). The CDR3 DNA reads TGTGCCAGCAGCCCCAGGGACAGGGGGTTTGACACTGAAGCTTTCTTT. It yields the protein CASSPRDRGFDTEAFF.

There are a few counts of this clonotype. The chain is built from TRBV7-9 and TRBJ2-7, with TRBD2 identical over 8 bases. The length of the CDR3 is 15 residues. V lost 3 bases to trimming and J lost 5 bases; unmatched junction nucleotides: 9. In germline, CDR1 is SEHNR, CDR2 FQNEAQ (reference sequence). CDR3 nucleotides: TGTGCCAGCAGCTTCCGAGCCGGGGGGGTTGACGAGCAGTACTTC. Amino acid sequence: CASSFRAGGVDEQYF.

This clonotype was observed a handful of times. V gene TRBV28 combines with J gene TRBJ2-7, with 8 bases aligning to TRBD1. CDR1 MDHEN and CDR2 SYDVKM come from the germline V gene. Trimming cost V 5 bases and J 2 bases; bases outside gene matches: 11. CDR3 length: 16 residues. In DNA, the CDR3 is TGTGCCAGCAGTCCTCGGACAGGGTCCTGGACCTACGAGCAGTACTTC. It translates to CASSPRTGSWTYEQYF. The full variable domain, rest sourced from reference TRBV28 and TRBJ2-7, is DVKVTQSSRYLVKRTGEKVFLECVQDMDHENMFWYRQDPGLGLRLIYFSYDVKMKEKGDIPEGYSVSREKKERFSLILESASTNQTSMYLCASSPRTGSWTYEQYFGPGTRLTVT.

A remark on this clonotype: It is likely a read error, because the conserved phenylalanine at the end of the CDR3 is missing. This chain connects TRBV27 to TRBJ1-1; D may be TRBD1 (5 bases). V lost 3 bases to trimming and J lost 1 base, with 6 bases between them. From germline, CDR1 is MNHEY and CDR2 SMNVEV (reference sequence). The CDR3 has 13 residues. The CDR3 DNA reads as TGTGCCAGCAGTTTGACAGAGAACACTGAAGCTTTCTCT. Residues: CASSLTENTEAFS.

The rearrangement links TRBV4-3 to TRBJ2-1; D may be TRBD2 (6 bases). Germline V lookup: CDR1 LGHNA, CDR2 YSLEER. The CDR3 spans 16 residues. The V gene lost 0 bases and the J gene lost 4 bases, with 13 bases spanning the gap. CDR3 residues: CASSQDEASEYNEQFF. CDR3 bases: TGCGCCAGCAGCCAAGATGAGGCTAGCGAGTACAATGAGCAGTTCTTC.

This clonotype appeared many times. The chain employs TRBV5-6 and TRBJ2-7, with D maybe TRBD2 (5 bases). The CDR3 has 14 residues. Germline CDR1 is SGHDT and CDR2 is YYEEEE. V was shortened by 5 bases and J by 5 bases, with 17 bases between the two germline ends. This chain's CDR3 is CASSRPPSGDEQYF. The CDR3 DNA reads as TGTGCCAGCAGTCGACCTCCGAGCGGCGACGAGCAGTACTTC.

The chain recombines TRBV12-3 or TRBV12-4 with TRBJ1-5; D is uncertain. CDR3 size: 16 residues. Trimming removed 1 base from V and 2 bases from J, with 12 bases in between. CDR3 in DNA: TGTGCCAGCAGTTTAGGGACCGCCCCTGGCAATCAGCCCCAGCATTTT. Protein: CASSLGTAPGNQPQHF.